Listed below are T cell receptor beta chains from one sample, sequenced in a study of monozygotic twins with inflammatory bowel disease. TCRdb re-called the 5' RACE reads and catalogs CDR3 proteins one per entry, DNA excluded. The data include 200,000 to 250,000 distinct CDR3 sequences; the top ten clones carry roughly 8%. Sequenced input: blood. These receptors came from a human donor with ulcerative colitis or Crohn's disease, or a healthy co-twin of an affected twin (not recorded which). Both conserved end residues are part of each CDR3.

j_gene	v_gene	CDR3aa
TRBJ2-7	TRBV27	CASSYKGGSYEQYF
TRBJ1-2	TRBV5-1	CASSPDEGATANYGYTF
TRBJ1-1	TRBV5-4	CASSLPSQNTEAFF
TRBJ1-3	TRBV20-1	CSARGADSGNTIYF
TRBJ1-1	TRBV27	CASWGWGLTEAFF
TRBJ1-1	TRBV5-1	CASSLATGEGTEAFF
TRBJ2-1	TRBV7-9	CASSDWTSGYLNEQFF
TRBJ1-6	TRBV12-3/TRBV12-4	CASSDTGKSPLHF
TRBJ1-6	TRBV7-2	CASSPQVSYNSPLHF
TRBJ1-5	TRBV20-1	CSARGSRTPNQPQHF
TRBJ2-2	TRBV28	CASSLTGLGYTGELFF
TRBJ1-2	TRBV29-1	CSVEERQLYGYTF
TRBJ2-2	TRBV12-3/TRBV12-4	CASTTPNSNTGELFF
TRBJ2-1	TRBV12-3/TRBV12-4	CASSRFSGRASHEQFF
TRBJ1-4	TRBV5-6	CASSSGTGVEKLFF
TRBJ1-5	TRBV20-1	CSGAENSNQPQHF
TRBJ2-7	TRBV18	CASSPYDRGLSYEQYF
TRBJ2-1	TRBV27	CASSRLPWGYNEQFF
TRBJ2-1	TRBV7-9	CASSLPGGEQFF
TRBJ2-1	TRBV19	CASSMRGNEQFF
TRBJ2-7	TRBV5-4	CASSMGTSGRFDEQYF
TRBJ1-1	TRBV5-1	CASSFGPGGPEAFF
TRBJ2-7	TRBV7-2	CASSPRGLAGGHEQYF
TRBJ1-2	TRBV12-3/TRBV12-4	CASSLGGTGDYGYTF
TRBJ2-6	TRBV6-5	CASSYSAGRVSGANVLTF
TRBJ2-7	TRBV20-1	CSARKPRDRGREQYF
TRBJ2-3	TRBV11-3	CASSPGTSGAETDTQYF
TRBJ1-4	TRBV27	CASSLRFPGNEKLFF
TRBJ1-1	TRBV19	CASSGGNTEAFF
TRBJ2-1	TRBV5-1	CASRPSGSSYNEQFF
TRBJ1-1	TRBV28	CASSPGGKGAFF